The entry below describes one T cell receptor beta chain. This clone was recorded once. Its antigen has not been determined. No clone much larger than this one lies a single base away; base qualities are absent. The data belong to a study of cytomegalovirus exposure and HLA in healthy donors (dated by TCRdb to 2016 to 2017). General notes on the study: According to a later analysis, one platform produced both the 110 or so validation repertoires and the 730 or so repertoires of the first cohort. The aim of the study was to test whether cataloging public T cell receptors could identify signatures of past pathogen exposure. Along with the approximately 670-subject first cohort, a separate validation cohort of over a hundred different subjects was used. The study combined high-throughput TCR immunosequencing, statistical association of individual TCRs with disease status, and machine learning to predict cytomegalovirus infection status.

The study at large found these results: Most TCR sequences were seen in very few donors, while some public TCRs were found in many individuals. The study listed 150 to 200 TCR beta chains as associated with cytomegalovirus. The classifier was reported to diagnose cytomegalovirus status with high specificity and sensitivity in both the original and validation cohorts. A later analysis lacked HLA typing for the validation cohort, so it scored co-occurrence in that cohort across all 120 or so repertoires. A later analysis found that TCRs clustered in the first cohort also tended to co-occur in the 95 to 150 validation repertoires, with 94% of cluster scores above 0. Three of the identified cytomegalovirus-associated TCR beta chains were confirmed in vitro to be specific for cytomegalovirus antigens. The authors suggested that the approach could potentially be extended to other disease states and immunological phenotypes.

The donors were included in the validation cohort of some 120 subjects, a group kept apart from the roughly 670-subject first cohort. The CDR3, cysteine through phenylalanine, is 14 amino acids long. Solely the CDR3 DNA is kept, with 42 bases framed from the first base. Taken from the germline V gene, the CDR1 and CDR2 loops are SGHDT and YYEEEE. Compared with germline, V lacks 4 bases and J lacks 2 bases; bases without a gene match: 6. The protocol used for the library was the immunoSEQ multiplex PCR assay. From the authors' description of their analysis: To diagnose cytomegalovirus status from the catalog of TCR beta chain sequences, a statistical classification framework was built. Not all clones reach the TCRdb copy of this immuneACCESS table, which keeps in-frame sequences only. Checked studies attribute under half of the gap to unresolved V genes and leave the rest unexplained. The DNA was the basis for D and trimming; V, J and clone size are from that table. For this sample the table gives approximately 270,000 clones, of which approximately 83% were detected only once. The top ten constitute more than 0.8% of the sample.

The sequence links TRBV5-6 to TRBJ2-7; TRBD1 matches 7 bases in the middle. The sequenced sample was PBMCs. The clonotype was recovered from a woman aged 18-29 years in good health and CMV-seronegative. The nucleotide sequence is TGTGCCAGCAGCGCGGACAGGAGGACCTACGAGCAGTACTTC. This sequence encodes CASSADRRTYEQYF.